This T cell receptor beta chain stems from a study of radiation and T cells in renal cell carcinoma. This CDR3 has 15 residues. V lost 2 bases to trimming and J lost 4 bases; unmatched junction nucleotides: 5. Per the germline V gene, CDR1 is SGHTA and CDR2 is FQGNSA. TCRdb's table, derived via immunoSEQ multiplex PCR, lists solely in-frame clones and lacks some. This table has approximately 150,000 clones, less than 90% appearing once. Findings and caveats of the study: Top tumor clonotypes rose in blood 2 weeks post-radiation, then contracted.

For this clone: Its antigen is not identified.

Regarding time point: baseline pretreatment blood. The treatment here: 15 Gy SBRT to primary tumor, nephrectomy 4 weeks later. This rearrangement joins TRBV7-2 to TRBJ2-1; 7 nucleotides line up with TRBD2. This sequence was found in a woman in her sixties or seventies with renal cell carcinoma. The sequences come from blood, collected from a patient whose treatment included radiotherapy and nephrectomy. CDR3 in amino acids: CASSLNRGDYNEQFF. CDR3 nucleotide sequence: TGTGCCAGCAGCTTAAACCGGGGGGATTACAATGAGCAGTTCTTC.